Following are 27 T cell receptor beta chains from one sample sequenced in a study of control samples from healthy donors and cancer patients. Some clones are missing from TCRdb's copy, which holds only in-frame ones; the method was immunoSEQ multiplex PCR. The repertoire holds hundreds of thousands of clones, with 90% as singletons. Source material: PBMCs. The source of these receptors is a man between 35 and 55 years old with head and neck cancer.

The V and J genes are TRBV27 and TRBJ2-3, with 12 bases aligning to TRBD2. Germline assignment: CDR1 MNHEY and CDR2 SMNVEV (reference sequence). The CDR3 runs to 16 residues. J lost 4 bases, V lost 6 bases, and 8 bases had no gene match. The CDR3 coding sequence is TGTGCCAGCAGCCAAGGACTAGCGGGAATTTCAGATACGCAGTATTTT. It encodes CASSQGLAGISDTQYF.

This chain connects TRBV19 to TRBJ1-2; possible D gene TRBD1, 6 bases. The CDR3 is 14 residues long. The V gene's germline CDR1 is LNHDA and CDR2 SQIVND (reference sequence). The V end lost 5 bases, the J end lost 5 bases, and 15 bases lay between the germline ends. CDR3 sequence (DNA): TGTGCCAGTAGTTTCCAGGGGACTCTATATGGCTACACCTTC. Protein: CASSFQGTLYGYTF.

The V gene is TRBV30, the J gene TRBJ1-1; the D is unclear. The CDR3 length is 16 residues. Germline V gene data show CDR1 as GTSNPN and CDR2 as SVGIG (reference sequence). V lost 0 bases, J lost 0 bases, and 14 bases lay in between. CDR3 amino acids: CAWSVLGSTLNTEAFF. CDR3 nucleotide sequence: TGTGCCTGGAGTGTATTGGGCAGTACCTTGAACACTGAAGCTTTCTTT.

This clone was counted once. V gene TRBV28 combines with J gene TRBJ2-2, with 8 bases aligning to TRBD2. This CDR3 has 14 amino acids. Germline CDR1 reads MDHEN; CDR2 reads SYDVKM. V shed 8 bases, J shed 4 bases, and the junction held 6 bases outside the gene matches. This CDR3 is CASGLALGTGELFF. The CDR3 DNA reads TGTGCCAGCGGACTAGCATTGGGCACCGGGGAGCTGTTTTTT. The full variable domain, rest sourced from reference TRBV28 and TRBJ2-2, is DVKVTQSSRYLVKRTGEKVFLECVQDMDHENMFWYRQDPGLGLRLIYFSYDVKMKEKGDIPEGYSVSREKKERFSLILESASTNQTSMYLCASGLALGTGELFFGEGSRLTVL.

The J gene is TRBJ1-2, the V gene TRBV30; D is undetermined. Trimming shortened V by 4 bases and J by 3 bases, and 12 bases separated the two germline ends. The CDR3 contains 13 residues. The germline CDR1 and CDR2 sequences are GTSNPN and SVGIG (reference sequence). CDR3 in amino acids: CAWMRGEDYGYTF. For the CDR3, the DNA is TGTGCCTGGATGCGGGGAGAGGACTATGGCTACACCTTC.

The rearrangement links TRBV28 to TRBJ1-4; D gene unclear. The germline V gene encodes CDR1 MDHEN and CDR2 SYDVKM. This CDR3 has 15 residues. The V and J ends lost 1 base and 3 bases respectively, with 9 bases between them. The CDR3 sequence: CASSLLAGSNEKLFF. The CDR3 bases are TGTGCCAGCAGTTTATTAGCCGGCTCTAATGAAAAACTGTTTTTT.

This clone has just one count. The chain uses TRBV27 and TRBJ2-2; D perhaps matches TRBD2 (5 bases). The length of the CDR3 is 14 residues. The germline V gene encodes CDR1 MNHEY and CDR2 SMNVEV (reference sequence). The V end was cut by 3 bases, the J end by 7 bases, with 12 bases between. CDR3 sequence (DNA): TGTGCCAGCAGTTTCAGTGGGAGTCGCGGGGAGCTGTTTTTT. This translates into CASSFSGSRGELFF.

The chain has TRBV6-2 or TRBV6-3 and TRBJ2-2; D may match TRBD1 or TRBD2 (6 bases each). Germline CDR1 and CDR2: MNHEY and SVGEGT. Trimming stripped 5 bases from V and 0 bases from J, with 13 bases between. The CDR3 runs to 16 residues. CDR3 protein: CASSINGGPNTGELFF. CDR3 nucleotide sequence: TGTGCCAGCAGTATAAACGGGGGCCCGAACACCGGGGAGCTGTTTTTT.

V gene TRBV18 combines with J gene TRBJ2-3; D possibly corresponds to TRBD1 (6 bases). This CDR3 is built from 16 residues. Trimming cost V 3 bases and J 0 bases, with 13 bases left between them. The V gene's germline CDR1 is KGHSH and CDR2 LQKENI. The CDR3 nucleotides read TGTGCCAGCTCACCCCGACAGGCCTCTAGCACAGATACGCAGTATTTT. It is translated as CASSPRQASSTDTQYF. The whole variable domain, remainder taken from reference TRBV18 and TRBJ2-3, is NAGVMQNPRHLVRRRGQEARLRCSPMKGHSHVYWYRQLPEEGLKFMVYLQKENIIDESGMPKERFSAEFPKEGPSILRIQQVVRGDSAAYFCASSPRQASSTDTQYFGPGTRLTVL.

This sequence joins TRBV7-9 and TRBJ2-6, with D perhaps TRBD2 (6 bases). V lost 2 bases and J 4 bases, leaving 9 bases between the germline ends. CDR3 size: 15 residues. Germline V gene data show CDR1 as SEHNR and CDR2 as FQNEAQ (reference sequence). The DNA for the CDR3 is TGTGCCAGCAGCTTACGCGGGGCGGGGGCCAACGTCCTGACTTTC. This gives the protein CASSLRGAGANVLTF. The full variable domain, its missing parts supplied by reference TRBV7-9 and TRBJ2-6, is DTGVSQNPRHKITKRGQNVTFRCDPISEHNRLYWYRQTLGQGPEFLTYFQNEAQLEKSRLLSDRFSAERPKGSFSTLEIQRTEQGDSAMYLCASSLRGAGANVLTFGAGSRLTVL.

The J gene is TRBJ2-3, the V gene TRBV2; the match to TRBD1 covers 7 bases. Germline CDR1 SNHLY, CDR2 FYNNEI. CDR3 length equals 15 residues. Germline trimming cut 7 bases from V and 0 bases from J; bases unmatched to any gene: 7. Written as DNA, the CDR3 is TGTGCCAGCATTGACCAGGGGGTTAGCACAGATACGCAGTATTTT. Translation gives CASIDQGVSTDTQYF.

V usage is TRBV6-6 and J usage is TRBJ2-7, with D perhaps TRBD1 or TRBD2 (5 bases each). This CDR3 spans 12 amino acids. Trimming took 8 bases from V and 3 from J, leaving 11 bases between them. Germline CDR1 and CDR2: MNHNY and SVGAGI (reference sequence). In DNA form, the CDR3 reads TGTGCCAGCCGGGACGGAGACTACGAGCAGTACTTC. This codes for CASRDGDYEQYF.

This rearrangement joins TRBV11-2 to TRBJ1-5; D is undetermined. The CDR3 spans 16 residues. The germline CDR1 and CDR2 sequences are SGHAT and FQNNGV. The germline V and J ends were trimmed by 2 bases and 0 bases, with 11 bases remaining between them. CDR3 sequence reads: CASSLNPGNSNQPQHF. CDR3 in DNA: TGTGCCAGCAGCTTAAATCCGGGGAATAGCAATCAGCCCCAGCATTTT.

CDR3 in DNA: TGTGCCAGCAGTTTTAGGGCGGGAGTTTTCTACGAGCAGTACTTC. Amino acids: CASSFRAGVFYEQYF. The J gene is TRBJ2-7, the V gene TRBV28; 7 bases map to TRBD2. Germline V lookup: CDR1 MDHEN, CDR2 SYDVKM. CDR3 length: 15 residues. Trimming took 3 bases from V and 3 from J; bases not matched to a gene: 8.

The chain uses TRBV29-1 and TRBJ1-2; D not resolved. The CDR3 covers 13 residues. V lost 6 bases, J lost 2 bases, and 13 bases lay in between. The germline gives CDR1 SQVTM, CDR2 ANQGSEA. CDR3 sequence (DNA): TGCAGCGTATGGGAGACTGAGAACTATGGCTACACCTTC. Translated: CSVWETENYGYTF.

This clone has just one count. The chain joins TRBV21-1 to TRBJ1-4. TRBV21-1 is deemed a pseudogene. This CDR3 is built from 16 residues. The CDR3 DNA follows: TGTGCCAGCAGCAAGAGAGGTTCCCCAACTAATGAAAAACTGTTTTTT. This encodes CASSKRGSPTNEKLFF.

The V and J genes are TRBV5-1 and TRBJ2-6, with 7 bases aligning to TRBD1. After removal of 6 bases from V and 2 bases from J, the junction contained 8 bases not matched to a gene. CDR1 SGHRS and CDR2 YFSETQ come from the germline V gene. This CDR3 has 16 residues. The DNA of the CDR3 is TGCGCCAGCAACCCTATTACAGGGGCTGGGGCCAACGTCCTGACTTTC. This encodes CASNPITGAGANVLTF.

The V gene is TRBV5-4, the J gene TRBJ2-1; D is undetermined. CDR1 is SGHNT and CDR2 is YYREEE in the germline V gene (reference sequence). CDR3 length: 16 residues. Trimming took 0 bases from V and 6 from J, leaving 16 bases between them. CDR3 loop: CASSLGAKLTPNEQFF. CDR3 DNA: TGTGCCAGCAGCTTGGGGGCGAAGTTAACCCCCAATGAGCAGTTCTTC.

This clone was recorded only once. This rearrangement joins TRBV7-6 to TRBJ1-6; tentative D call: TRBD1 (5 bases). Germline loops: CDR1 SGHVS, CDR2 FNYEAQ. This CDR3 contains 15 residues. With 0 bases removed from V and 7 bases from J, the gap between germline ends came to 10 bases. The CDR3 DNA is TGTGCCAGCAGCTTAGCACGGGGCACGAATTCACCCCTCCACTTT. Its protein product is CASSLARGTNSPLHF. Using reference TRBV7-6 and TRBJ1-6 for the parts outside the CDR3, the full variable domain is GAGVSQSPRYKVTKRGQDVALRCDPISGHVSLYWYRQALGQGPEFLTYFNYEAQQDKSGLPNDRFSAERPEGSISTLTIQRTEQRDSAMYRCASSLARGTNSPLHFGNGTRLTVT.

In its sample, this clone was seen once. The genes are TRBV6-5 and TRBJ1-1; TRBD1 matches 7 bases. The CDR3 loop spans 15 amino acids. V shed 1 base, J shed 2 bases, and the junction held 4 bases outside the gene matches. The germline gives CDR1 MNHEY, CDR2 SVGAGI. CDR3 in amino acids: CASSYFTGDNTEAFF. DNA of the CDR3: TGTGCCAGCAGTTACTTTACAGGGGATAACACTGAAGCTTTCTTT.

The chain links TRBV19 to TRBJ1-2, with 9 bases matching TRBD1. V was clipped by 6 bases and J by 3 bases; unmatched bases: 5. The CDR3 is 14 residues long. CDR1 and CDR2 (germline): LNHDA, SQIVND (reference sequence). The CDR3 nucleotides read TGTGCCAGTAGCGCGACAGGGGGGGACTATGGCTACACCTTC. Its protein product is CASSATGGDYGYTF.

The chain is built from TRBV30 and TRBJ1-1; D not certain. Germline CDR1 is GTSNPN and CDR2 is SVGIG (reference sequence). Deletions cut 3 bases from V and 4 bases from J, with 18 bases between. This CDR3 has 15 amino acids. CDR3 amino acids: CAWRSDGFSSTEAFF. The DNA of the CDR3 is TGTGCCTGGAGATCCGACGGGTTTTCAAGCACTGAAGCTTTCTTT. The full variable domain, its missing parts supplied by reference TRBV30 and TRBJ1-1, is SQTIHQWPATLVQPVGSPLSLECTVEGTSNPNLYWYRQAAGRGLQLLFYSVGIGQISSEVPQNLSASRPQDRQFILSSKKLLLSDSGFYLCAWRSDGFSSTEAFFGQGTRLTVV.

The chain recombines TRBV3-1 (or the pseudogene TRBV3-2) with TRBJ2-7; a weak D match, TRBD2 (6 bases). CDR3 length: 15 amino acids. Germline CDR1 is LGHDT and CDR2 is YNNKEL (reference sequence). Trimming removed 6 bases from V and 7 bases from J, with 22 bases in between. The CDR3: CASSQMRGGLWEQYF. The DNA of the CDR3 is TGTGCCAGCAGTCAAATGCGGGGAGGCCTTTGGGAGCAGTACTTC.

V usage is TRBV15 and J usage is TRBJ2-5; D is tentatively TRBD1 or TRBD2 (5 bases each). V shed 0 bases and J shed 1 base, with 18 bases lying between them. The CDR3 length is 18 residues. CDR1 is LNHNV and CDR2 is YYDKDF in the germline V gene (reference sequence). The CDR3 loop reads CATSRDRPGGSVQETQYF. The CDR3 bases are TGTGCCACCAGCAGAGACCGACCTGGGGGTTCTGTCCAAGAGACCCAGTACTTC.

The V call is TRBV4-1, the J call TRBJ2-2, with D tentatively TRBD2 (5 bases). This CDR3 is built from 13 residues. Germline V gives CDR1 MGHRA, CDR2 YSYEKL. V was clipped by 1 base and J by 9 bases, with 9 bases between them. CDR3 in DNA: TGCGCCAGCAGCCAAGGCCGGGGTCGGGAGCTGTTTTTT. Amino acids: CASSQGRGRELFF.

The chain has TRBV10-3 and TRBJ1-6; D is undetermined. The V end lost 10 bases, the J end lost 7 bases, and 14 bases lay between the germline ends. The germline gives CDR1 ENHRY, CDR2 SYGVKD. There are 13 residues in the CDR3. The CDR3 DNA sequence: TGTGCCAACAGCCGGGGTTTAAATTCACCCCTCCACTTT. Translated, it gives CANSRGLNSPLHF.

This clone was found once. V is TRBV19 and J is TRBJ1-5; D is unclear. The length of the CDR3 is 14 residues. Trimming took 6 bases from V and 1 from J, leaving 10 bases between them. Per germline, CDR1 LNHDA and CDR2 SQIVND (reference sequence). The CDR3 sequence: CASSTELSNQPQHF. The CDR3 DNA reads as TGTGCCAGTAGCACAGAGTTAAGCAATCAGCCCCAGCATTTT.